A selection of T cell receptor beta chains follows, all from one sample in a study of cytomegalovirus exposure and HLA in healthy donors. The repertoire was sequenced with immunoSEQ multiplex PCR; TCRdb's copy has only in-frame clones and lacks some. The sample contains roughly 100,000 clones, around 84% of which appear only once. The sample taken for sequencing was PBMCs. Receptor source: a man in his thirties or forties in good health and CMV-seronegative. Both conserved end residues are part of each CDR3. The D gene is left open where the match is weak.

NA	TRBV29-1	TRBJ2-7	CSVSQAHEQYF
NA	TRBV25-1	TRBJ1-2	CASSEPVGSGYTF
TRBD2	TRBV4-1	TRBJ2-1	CASSPLAGGHSNEQFF
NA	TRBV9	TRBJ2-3	CASSVGPSTDTQYF
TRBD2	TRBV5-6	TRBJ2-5	CASSGTGTSGKETQYF
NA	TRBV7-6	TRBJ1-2	CASSLGGDDYGYTF
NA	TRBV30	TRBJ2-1	CAWRLDLYNEQFF
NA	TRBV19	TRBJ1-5	CASSPEDTPVQPQHF
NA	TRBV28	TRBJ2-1	CASSSQVDEQFF
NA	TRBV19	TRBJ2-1	CASSIRRQGGSYNEQFF
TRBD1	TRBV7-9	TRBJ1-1	CASSGDRGMNTEAFF
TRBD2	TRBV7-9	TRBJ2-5	CASGGLAGGQETQYF
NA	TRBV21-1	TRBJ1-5	CASTPRTGGGQPQHF
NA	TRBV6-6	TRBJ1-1	CASSTDITEAFF
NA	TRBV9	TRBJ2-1	CASSVEWQGREQFF
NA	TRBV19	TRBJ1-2	CASRIVQSNYGYTF
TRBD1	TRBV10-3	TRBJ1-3	CAISQGAHGNTIYF
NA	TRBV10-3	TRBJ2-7	CAISVNGYEQYF
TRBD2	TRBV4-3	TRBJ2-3	CASSSSGGLSTDTQYF
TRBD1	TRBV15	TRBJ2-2	CATRDRSNTGELFF
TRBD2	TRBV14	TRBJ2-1	CASSPRLAEYNEQFF
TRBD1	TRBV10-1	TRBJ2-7	CASSETGDEQYF
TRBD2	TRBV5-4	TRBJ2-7	CASSLGAGSSYEQYF
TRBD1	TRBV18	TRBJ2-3	CASSPPGRGRSADTQYF
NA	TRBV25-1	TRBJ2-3	CVSTGYISDTQYF
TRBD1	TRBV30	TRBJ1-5	CAWGGRDRGLNQPQHF
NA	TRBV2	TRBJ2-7	CASTQTGSYEQYF
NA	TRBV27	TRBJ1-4	CASSSNRGEKLFF
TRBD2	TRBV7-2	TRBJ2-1	CASSRGTTIRNEQFF
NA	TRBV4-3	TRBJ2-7	CASSQDSDREQYF
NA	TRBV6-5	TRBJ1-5	CASRTANQPQHF
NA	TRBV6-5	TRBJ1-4	CASRPQGAYEKLFF
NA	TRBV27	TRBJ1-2	CASSSGHPGLYGYTF
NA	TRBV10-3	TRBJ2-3	CAIRIADTQYF
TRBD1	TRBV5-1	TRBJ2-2	CASSIGQGWAGELFF
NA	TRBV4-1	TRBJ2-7	CASSQRQESSYEQYF
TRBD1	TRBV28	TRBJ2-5	CASSPGDRGRETQYF
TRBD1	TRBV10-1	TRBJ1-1	CASREDRGTTEAFF
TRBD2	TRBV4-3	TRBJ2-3	CASSQDRLAGITDTQYF
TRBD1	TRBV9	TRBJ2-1	CASKAFNRGLDEQFF
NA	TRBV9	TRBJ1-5	CASSETGSNQPQHF
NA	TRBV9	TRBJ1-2	CASSAESNYGYTF
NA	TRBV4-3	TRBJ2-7	CASSHTGFSYEQYF
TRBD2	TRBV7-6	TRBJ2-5	CASSLGGGGAGETQYF
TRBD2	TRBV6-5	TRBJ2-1	CASSYSERGDQFF
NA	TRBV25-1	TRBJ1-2	CASSESEAFNYGYTF
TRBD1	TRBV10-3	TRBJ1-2	CATLGAGTGGYVIYGYTF
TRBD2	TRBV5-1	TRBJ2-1	CASSFSLSGDNYNEQFF
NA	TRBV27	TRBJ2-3	CASTGSTDTQYF
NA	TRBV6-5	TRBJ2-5	CASSYDRETQYF
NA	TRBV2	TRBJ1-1	CASSEQGTEAFF
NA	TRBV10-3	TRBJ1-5	CAIRGTNQPQHF
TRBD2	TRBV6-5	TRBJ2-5	CASSYSSSGGKETQYF